This TCR beta chain was recorded in a study of blood T cell repertoires in COVID-19. The germline V gene encodes CDR1 SGDLS and CDR2 YYNGEE. CDR3 length equals 12 residues. The germline V and J ends were trimmed by 2 bases and 4 bases, with 4 bases remaining between them. Measured with immunoSEQ multiplex PCR; TCRdb has only the in-frame clones, and not every one. The table has fewer than 250,000 clones, approximately 88% seen once. This clone came up once. Sequencing input: peripheral blood. The gene calls are TRBV9 and TRBJ2-1, with D hard to call. The sequence was collected from a man aged 60 to 75 who had recovered from COVID-19. For the CDR3, the DNA is TGTGCCAGCAGCGTTAGTTACAATGAGCAGTTCTTC. Translated, it gives CASSVSYNEQFF.